What follows are 28 T cell receptor beta chains derived from one specimen sequenced in a study of blood T cell repertoires in COVID-19. The protocol was immunoSEQ multiplex PCR, while the TCRdb copy is restricted to in-frame clones and leaves out a portion. The table lists tens of thousands of clones, around 88% of them singletons. Material: peripheral blood. Receptor source: a woman aged 55-75 years with acute or convalescent COVID-19.

The V gene is TRBV5-1, the J gene TRBJ1-2, with D perhaps matching TRBD1 (6 bases). V was clipped by 5 bases and J by 8 bases, with 13 bases between them. This CDR3 has 12 amino acids. Germline CDR1 is SGHRS and CDR2 is YFSETQ. CDR3 sequence (DNA): TGCGCCAGCAGTACAGGGCTGGAGGGCTACACCTTC. It translates to CASSTGLEGYTF.

The rearrangement links TRBV5-4 to TRBJ2-1; TRBD2 might be the D (5 bases). The CDR3 length is 14 residues. Deletions cut 0 bases from V and 7 bases from J, with 11 bases between. Per germline, CDR1 SGHNT and CDR2 YYREEE (reference sequence). This CDR3 reads CASSLDAPGNEQFF. In DNA, the CDR3 is TGTGCCAGCAGCTTGGACGCCCCGGGGAATGAGCAGTTCTTC.

The chain is built from TRBV28 and TRBJ2-2; TRBD1 matches 7 bases. V was clipped by 10 bases and J by 0 bases; unmatched bases: 5. This CDR3 comprises 14 residues. Germline CDR1 MDHEN, CDR2 SYDVKM. The CDR3 region has the DNA TGTGCCACCCCGGGACAGCCGAACACCGGGGAGCTGTTTTTT. Its translation is CATPGQPNTGELFF.

This clone appeared a single time. This chain links TRBV7-8 with TRBJ1-5; maybe TRBD1 (5 bases). The CDR3 is 15 amino acids. Germline V gene sequence: CDR1 SGHVS, CDR2 FQNEAQ. Trimming took off 1 base at V and 5 bases at J, with 12 bases between the two ends. In DNA, the CDR3 is TGTGCCAGCAGCTTAGTAACAGGAGGGTATCAGCCCCAGCATTTT. Protein: CASSLVTGGYQPQHF.

The V call is TRBV9, the J call TRBJ2-7, with TRBD2 matching over 7 bases. CDR1 is SGDLS and CDR2 is YYNGEE in the germline V gene. V was clipped by 7 bases and J by 5 bases; unmatched bases: 12. The CDR3 sequence is 14 residues long. The CDR3 loop reads CASARSGGRDEQYF. CDR3 bases: TGTGCCAGCGCTAGATCGGGGGGACGCGACGAGCAGTACTTC. Looking up the rest from reference TRBV9 and TRBJ2-7 gives the full variable domain: DSGVTQTPKHLITATGQRVTLRCSPRSGDLSVYWYQQSLDQGLQFLIQYYNGEERAKGNILERFSAQQFPDLHSELNLSSLELGDSALYFCASARSGGRDEQYFGPGTRLTVT.

In this sample, this clone turned up once. V usage is TRBV25-1 and J usage is TRBJ1-1; TRBD1 agrees at 8 bases. The germline V gene has CDR1 MGHDK and CDR2 SYGVNS. This CDR3 spans 13 amino acids. Losses at the gene ends were 10 bases for V and 0 bases for J; bases not matched to a gene: 4. The chain's CDR3 is CATRDRMNTEAFF. CDR3 in DNA: TGTGCCACCAGGGACAGGATGAACACTGAAGCTTTCTTT.

The J gene is TRBJ1-2, the V gene TRBV6-5; D is perhaps TRBD1 (5 bases). The CDR3 is 12 residues long. CDR1 is MNHEY and CDR2 is SVGAGI in the germline V gene. Trimming cost V 7 bases and J 3 bases, with 9 bases left between them. CDR3 DNA sequence: TGTGCCAGCATGGCGACAGACTATGGCTACACCTTC. Translating it yields CASMATDYGYTF.

V usage is TRBV7-8 and J usage is TRBJ2-5, with 9 positions matching TRBD2. Per germline, CDR1 SGHVS and CDR2 FQNEAQ. V was pared by 1 base and J by 7 bases, with 10 bases of the junction left unmatched. The CDR3 totals 16 residues. CDR3 DNA: TGTGCCAGCAGCTTAGTGTCGGGACTAGCAGGTGGGACCCAGTACTTC. Its translation: CASSLVSGLAGGTQYF.

This clone was seen once. This rearrangement joins TRBV6-5 to TRBJ2-7; TRBD1 matches at 8 bases. Germline CDR1 reads MNHEY; CDR2 reads SVGAGI. Trimming at V came to 8 bases and at J to 3 bases, leaving 6 bases not matched to a gene. The CDR3 contains 13 residues. The CDR3 is CASRTGLVYEQYF. DNA of the CDR3: TGTGCCAGCCGGACAGGGCTGGTCTACGAGCAGTACTTC.

V and J are TRBV5-1 and TRBJ1-3; 8 bases are a match to TRBD1. Germline loops: CDR1 SGHRS, CDR2 YFSETQ. This CDR3 spans 12 amino acids. The junction had 0 bases not matched to a gene; V was cut back by 2 bases and J by 8 bases. The CDR3 loop reads CASSLQGDTIYF. As DNA, the CDR3 is TGCGCCAGCAGCTTACAGGGGGACACCATATATTTT.

This chain connects TRBV5-1 to TRBJ2-1, with 16 bases fitting TRBD2. The CDR3 runs 16 residues. Germline assignment: CDR1 SGHRS and CDR2 YFSETQ. With V trimmed by 4 bases and J by 7 bases, 5 bases remained unmatched. The CDR3 nucleotides are TGCGCCAGCAGCCCGGGACTAGCGGGAGGGTTAAATGAGCAGTTCTTC. It specifies CASSPGLAGGLNEQFF.

This clone has at least ten counts. The chain is built from TRBV10-3 and TRBJ1-5; no clear D. From germline, CDR1 is ENHRY and CDR2 SYGVKD. Trimming took off 7 bases at V and 0 bases at J, with 7 bases between the two ends. The length of the CDR3 is 13 residues. The CDR3 protein is CAINPDSNQPQHF. The CDR3 DNA sequence: TGTGCCATCAACCCAGATAGCAATCAGCCCCAGCATTTT.

This CDR3 is CASSLEGTYEQYF. Here the CDR3 DNA reads TGTGCCAGCAGTCTCGAGGGTACGTACGAGCAGTACTTC. The gene calls are TRBV6-5 and TRBJ2-7, with a weak D call TRBD2 (5 bases). This CDR3 contains 13 residues. V was cut by 5 bases and J by 4 bases, with 12 bases left in between. Germline CDR1 and CDR2: MNHEY and SVGAGI.

V and J are TRBV25-1 and TRBJ1-5; D is possibly TRBD1 (5 bases). The germline V gene encodes CDR1 MGHDK and CDR2 SYGVNS. The CDR3 has 13 residues. V lost 4 bases, J lost 5 bases, and 9 bases lay in between. The CDR3 bases are TGTGCCAGCAGTGGCACAGGTTATCAGCCCCAGCATTTT. Amino acid sequence: CASSGTGYQPQHF.

The V and J genes are TRBV6-5 and TRBJ2-1; no reliable D call. The CDR3 consists of 15 residues. Between the trimmed V and J ends, which lost 4 bases and 4 bases, there was a span of 14 bases. Germline V CDR1 and CDR2: MNHEY, SVGAGI. CDR3: CASSFGLSDYNEQFF. The DNA of the CDR3 is TGTGCCAGCAGTTTCGGGTTGTCGGATTACAATGAGCAGTTCTTC.

The chain links TRBV29-1 to TRBJ1-5; weak D call: TRBD1 (6 bases). The CDR3 is made up of 12 amino acids. CDR1 SQVTM and CDR2 ANQGSEA come from the germline V gene. Trimming took 6 bases from V and 1 from J, leaving 7 bases between them. DNA of the CDR3: TGCAGCGTCCAGGGGAGCAATCAGCCCCAGCATTTT. Amino acid sequence: CSVQGSNQPQHF.

The chain employs TRBV27 and TRBJ1-1; TRBD1 agrees at 10 bases. The germline V gene encodes CDR1 MNHEY and CDR2 SMNVEV (reference sequence). This CDR3 spans 14 amino acids. The trim removed 6 bases at V and 6 bases at J, leaving 7 bases unmatched. CDR3 nucleotides: TGTGCCAGCAGACGAGACAGGGGGCTCGCTGAAGCTTTCTTT. Amino acids: CASRRDRGLAEAFF.

The chain joins TRBV6-5 to TRBJ1-2; D possibly corresponds to TRBD1 (5 bases). Germline values: CDR1 MNHEY, CDR2 SVGAGI. Trimming pared 6 bases from V and 1 base from J, leaving 12 bases between. The CDR3 runs to 14 residues. The CDR3 region has the DNA TGTGCCAGCAGGTCGGGGGGGGGTAACTATGGCTACACCTTC. It is translated as CASRSGGGNYGYTF.

The chain recombines TRBV5-1 with TRBJ1-1; D is perhaps TRBD1 (6 bases). The germline V gene has CDR1 SGHRS and CDR2 YFSETQ. Trimming left V 6 bases short and J 1 base short, with 16 bases between. The CDR3 has 15 residues. CDR3 residues: CASTPWGGGNTEAFF. The CDR3 DNA reads as TGCGCCAGCACTCCCTGGGGGGGCGGGAACACTGAAGCTTTCTTT.

The genes are TRBV7-2 and TRBJ1-1; D gene unclear. Germline-derived CDR1 and CDR2 are SGHTA and FQGNSA. Trimming took 2 bases from V and 1 from J, leaving 17 bases between them. CDR3 length: 17 amino acids. The CDR3 region is CASSLRRHGVTNTEAFF. As DNA, the CDR3 is TGTGCCAGCAGCTTAAGACGACACGGGGTAACGAACACTGAAGCTTTCTTT.

The rearrangement joins TRBV5-1 to TRBJ1-2; TRBD1 agrees at 7 bases. V shed 2 bases, J shed 3 bases, and the junction held 7 bases outside the gene matches. The CDR3 consists of 15 residues. Germline loops: CDR1 SGHRS, CDR2 YFSETQ. The CDR3 DNA sequence: TGCGCCAGCAGCTTCACAGGGGAAGTTTACTATGGCTACACCTTC. Amino acid sequence: CASSFTGEVYYGYTF.

This clone was observed a few times. The rearrangement links TRBV6-6 to TRBJ2-7; 11 bases line up with TRBD2. After removal of 6 bases from V and 0 bases from J, the junction contained 4 bases not matched to a gene. The CDR3 contains 15 residues. CDR1 and CDR2 from the germline V gene are MNHNY and SVGAGI (reference sequence). DNA for the CDR3: TGTGCCAGCAGGGAGGGACTAGCGGCCTCCTACGAGCAGTACTTC. This gives the protein CASREGLAASYEQYF.

This chain uses TRBV18 with TRBJ2-5; 7 bases align to TRBD2. The junction had 9 bases not matched to a gene; V was cut back by 5 bases and J by 3 bases. CDR3 size: 15 residues. Per germline, CDR1 KGHSH and CDR2 LQKENI. As DNA, the CDR3 is TGTGCCAGCTCATCTATGGGCGGGGGTGAAGAGACCCAGTACTTC. It yields the protein CASSSMGGGEETQYF.

The chain links TRBV3-1 (or the pseudogene TRBV3-2) to TRBJ1-2; tentative D call: TRBD1 (5 bases). The CDR3 is 14 amino acids. V was pared by 1 base and J by 5 bases, with 11 bases between. CDR1 is LGHDT, CDR2 YNNKEL, per germline (reference sequence). The CDR3 nucleotides are TGTGCCAGCAGCCAAGCCAGGGCTGTATATGGCTACACCTTC. Its translation is CASSQARAVYGYTF.

The chain is built from TRBV30 and TRBJ1-2; D is possibly TRBD1 (5 bases). This CDR3 contains 14 residues. From germline, CDR1 is GTSNPN and CDR2 SVGIG (reference sequence). V was clipped by 4 bases and J by 8 bases, with 20 bases between them. CDR3 in amino acids: CAWTRDRPSEGYTF. In nucleotides, the CDR3 is TGTGCCTGGACTCGCGACAGACCATCCGAGGGCTACACCTTC.

The rearrangement links TRBV12-3 or TRBV12-4 to TRBJ2-3, with D perhaps matching TRBD2 (5 bases). Trimming shortened V by 6 bases and J by 3 bases, and 10 bases separated the two germline ends. CDR3 size: 13 residues. The CDR3 is CASSILGTDTQYF. In DNA, the CDR3 is TGTGCCAGCAGCATACTAGGAACAGATACGCAGTATTTT.

CDR3: CASSLQPAGNMNTEAFF. The CDR3, as DNA: TGTGCCAGCAGCCTCCAGCCAGCCGGGAATATGAACACTGAAGCTTTCTTT. V usage is TRBV9 and J usage is TRBJ1-1; unclear D gene. Trimming stripped 4 bases from V and 0 bases from J, with 19 bases between. Germline V gene sequence: CDR1 SGDLS, CDR2 YYNGEE. The CDR3 has 17 amino acids.

This clone came up once. The rearrangement uses TRBV11-3 and TRBJ2-7, with D perhaps matching TRBD2 (6 bases). This CDR3 spans 16 amino acids. Germline V gene lookup returns CDR1 SGHNT and CDR2 YENEEA. V was clipped by 4 bases and J by 3 bases, with 19 bases between them. This CDR3 reads CASSSGNRDSNYEQYF. The CDR3 region has the DNA TGTGCCAGCAGCTCGGGGAACCGGGACTCCAACTACGAGCAGTACTTC.